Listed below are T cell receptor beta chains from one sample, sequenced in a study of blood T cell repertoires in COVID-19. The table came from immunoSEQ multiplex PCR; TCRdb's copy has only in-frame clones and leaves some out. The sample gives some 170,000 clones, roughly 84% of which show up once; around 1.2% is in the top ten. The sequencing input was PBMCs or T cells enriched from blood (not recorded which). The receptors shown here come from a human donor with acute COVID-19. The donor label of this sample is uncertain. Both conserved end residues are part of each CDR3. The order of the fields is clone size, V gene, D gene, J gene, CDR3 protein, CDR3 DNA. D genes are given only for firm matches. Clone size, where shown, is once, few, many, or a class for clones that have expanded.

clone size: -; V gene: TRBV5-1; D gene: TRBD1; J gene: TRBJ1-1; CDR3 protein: CASSGGTGVYTEAFF; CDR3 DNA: TGCGCCAGCAGCGGGGGGACAGGGGTTTACACTGAAGCTTTCTTT
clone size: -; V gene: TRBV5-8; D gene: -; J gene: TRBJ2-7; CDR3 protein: CASSPYSIPLTVSEQYF; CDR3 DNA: TGTGCCAGCAGCCCTTATTCGATACCCCTTACGGTTAGCGAGCAGTACTTC
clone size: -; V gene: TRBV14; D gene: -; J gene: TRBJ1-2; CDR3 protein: CASSQRGNYGYTF; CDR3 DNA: TGTGCCAGCAGCCAAAGGGGGAACTATGGCTACACCTTC
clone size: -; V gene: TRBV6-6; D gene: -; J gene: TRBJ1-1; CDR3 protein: CASSRLTGLNTEAFF; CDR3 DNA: TGTGCCAGCAGTCGCCTTACAGGGCTTAACACTGAAGCTTTCTTT
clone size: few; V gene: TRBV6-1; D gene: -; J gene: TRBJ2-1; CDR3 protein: CASSEWNSLNEQFF; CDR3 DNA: TGTGCCAGCAGTGAATGGAATAGCCTCAATGAGCAGTTCTTC
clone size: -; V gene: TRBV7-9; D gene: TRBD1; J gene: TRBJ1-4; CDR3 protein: CASSFTDRAKGSPLEKLFF; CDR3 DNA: TGTGCCAGCAGCTTCACGGACAGGGCCAAAGGGTCCCCCCTTGAAAAACTGTTTTTT
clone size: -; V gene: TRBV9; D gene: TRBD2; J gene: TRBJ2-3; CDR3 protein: CASSVGRGGVDTQYF; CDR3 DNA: TGTGCCAGCAGCGTAGGCCGGGGGGGCGTAGATACGCAGTATTTT
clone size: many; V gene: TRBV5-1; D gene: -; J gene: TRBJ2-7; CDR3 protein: CASSLGSLENEQYF; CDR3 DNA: TGCGCCAGCAGCCTGGGAAGCCTCGAGAACGAGCAGTACTTC
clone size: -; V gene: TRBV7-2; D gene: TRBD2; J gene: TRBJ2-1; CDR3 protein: CASSNSGGHYNEQFF; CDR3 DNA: TGTGCCAGCAGCAACAGCGGGGGGCACTACAATGAGCAGTTCTTC
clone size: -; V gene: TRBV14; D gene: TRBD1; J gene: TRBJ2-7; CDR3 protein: CASSQRSLTGGEQYF; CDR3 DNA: TGTGCCAGCAGCCAGCGGAGTCTGACAGGGGGGGAGCAGTACTTC
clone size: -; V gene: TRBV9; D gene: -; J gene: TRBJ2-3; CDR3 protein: CASSPGQGSTDTQYF; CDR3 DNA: TGTGCCAGCAGCCCAGGGCAGGGGAGCACAGATACGCAGTATTTT
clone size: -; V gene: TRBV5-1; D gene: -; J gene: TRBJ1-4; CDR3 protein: CASSFHATNEKLFF; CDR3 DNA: TGCGCCAGCAGCTTTCATGCAACTAATGAAAAACTGTTTTTT
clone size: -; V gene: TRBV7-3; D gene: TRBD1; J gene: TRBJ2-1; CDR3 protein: CASSPGQGRRNEQFF; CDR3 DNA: TGTGCCAGCAGCCCGGGACAGGGAAGGCGCAATGAGCAGTTCTTC
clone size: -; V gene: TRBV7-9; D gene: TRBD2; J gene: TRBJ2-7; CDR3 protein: CASSLTQTSGGALYEQYF; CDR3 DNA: TGTGCCAGCAGCTTAACTCAAACTAGCGGGGGGGCCTTATACGAGCAGTACTTC
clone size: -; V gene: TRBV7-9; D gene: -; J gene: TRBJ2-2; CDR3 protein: CASSLDSSNTGELFF; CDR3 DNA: TGTGCCAGCAGCTTAGACAGTTCGAACACCGGGGAGCTGTTTTTT
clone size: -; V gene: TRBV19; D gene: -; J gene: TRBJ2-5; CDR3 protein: CASSVGQGGQTQYF; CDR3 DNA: TGTGCCAGTAGTGTCGGACAGGGAGGGCAGACCCAGTACTTC
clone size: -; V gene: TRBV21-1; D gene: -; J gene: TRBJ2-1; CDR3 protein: CASSTHSDSYRYNEQFF; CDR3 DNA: TGTGCCAGCAGCACCCACTCCGACTCGTACCGGTACAATGAGCAGTTCTTC
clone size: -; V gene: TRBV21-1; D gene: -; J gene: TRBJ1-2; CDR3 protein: CASCPSGGRNYGYTF; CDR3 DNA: TGTGCCAGCTGTCCCTCAGGGGGGAGGAACTATGGCTACACCTTC
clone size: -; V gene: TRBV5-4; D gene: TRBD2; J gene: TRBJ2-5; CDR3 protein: CASSAGGQETQYF; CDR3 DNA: TGTGCCAGCAGCGCGGGGGGGCAAGAGACCCAGTACTTC
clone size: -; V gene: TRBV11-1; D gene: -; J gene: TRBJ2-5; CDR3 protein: CASSLMWPVQETQYF; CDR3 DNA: TGTGCCAGCAGCTTAATGTGGCCAGTTCAAGAGACCCAGTACTTC
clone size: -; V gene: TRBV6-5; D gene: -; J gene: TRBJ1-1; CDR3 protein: CASSYLAEAFF; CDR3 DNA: TGTGCCAGCAGTTACCTTGCTGAAGCTTTCTTT
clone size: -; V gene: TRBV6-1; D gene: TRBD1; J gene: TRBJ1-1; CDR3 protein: CASSERLEGARTEAFF; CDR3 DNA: TGTGCCAGCAGTGAACGGTTGGAGGGGGCGAGAACTGAAGCTTTCTTT
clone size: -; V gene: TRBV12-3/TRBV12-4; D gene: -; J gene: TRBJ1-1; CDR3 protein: CASSRAGVAEAFF; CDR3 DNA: TGTGCCAGCAGCCGGGCGGGGGTCGCTGAAGCTTTCTTT
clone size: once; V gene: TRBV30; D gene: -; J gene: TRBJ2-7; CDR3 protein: CAWSVQAYEQYF; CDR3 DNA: TGTGCCTGGAGTGTACAGGCCTACGAGCAGTACTTC
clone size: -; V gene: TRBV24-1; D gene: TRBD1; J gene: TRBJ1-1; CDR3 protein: CATSDATGAGTEAFF; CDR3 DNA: TGTGCCACCAGTGATGCGACAGGGGCGGGAACTGAAGCTTTCTTT
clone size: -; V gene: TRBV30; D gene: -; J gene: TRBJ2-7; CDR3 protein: CAWSVSGISYEQYF; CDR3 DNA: TGTGCCTGGAGTGTCTCGGGGATCTCCTACGAGCAGTACTTC
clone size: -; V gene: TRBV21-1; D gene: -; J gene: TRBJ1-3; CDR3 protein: CASSKVARRSGNTIYF; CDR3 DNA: TGTGCCAGCAGCAAAGTAGCCCGTCGCTCTGGAAACACCATATATTTT
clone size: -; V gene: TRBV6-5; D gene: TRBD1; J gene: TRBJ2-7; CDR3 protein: CASRTGTGIYEQYF; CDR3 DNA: TGTGCCAGCAGAACCGGGACAGGGATATACGAGCAGTACTTC
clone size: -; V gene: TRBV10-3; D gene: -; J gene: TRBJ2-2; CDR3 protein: CAISEPRLGSASNTGELFF; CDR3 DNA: TGTGCCATCAGTGAGCCCCGATTGGGCTCGGCCTCGAACACCGGGGAGCTGTTTTTT
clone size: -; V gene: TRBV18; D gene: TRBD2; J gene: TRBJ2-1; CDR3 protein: CASSPPKGLVNNEQFF; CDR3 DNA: TGTGCCAGCTCACCACCAAAAGGACTAGTAAACAATGAGCAGTTCTTC
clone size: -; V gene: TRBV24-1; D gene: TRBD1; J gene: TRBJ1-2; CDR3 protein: CATSDGTAYGYTF; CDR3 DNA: TGTGCCACCAGTGACGGGACAGCTTATGGCTACACCTTC
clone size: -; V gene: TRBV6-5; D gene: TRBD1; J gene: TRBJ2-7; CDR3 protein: CASSQQRQGRYF; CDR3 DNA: TGTGCCAGCAGTCAACAACGACAGGGACGGTACTTC
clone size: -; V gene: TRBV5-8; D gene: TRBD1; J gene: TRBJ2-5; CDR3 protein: CASSYGTGGETQYF; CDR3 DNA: TGTGCCAGCAGCTACGGGACAGGGGGCGAGACCCAGTACTTC
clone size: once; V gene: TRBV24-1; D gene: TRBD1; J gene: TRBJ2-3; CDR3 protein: CATSDPDRGDTQYF; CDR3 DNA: TGTGCCACCAGTGACCCAGACAGGGGAGATACGCAGTATTTT
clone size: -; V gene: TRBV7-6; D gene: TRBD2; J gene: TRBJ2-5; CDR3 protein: CASSPAGGGIKETQYF; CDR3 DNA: TGTGCCAGCAGCCCTGCAGGCGGGGGGATAAAAGAGACCCAGTACTTC
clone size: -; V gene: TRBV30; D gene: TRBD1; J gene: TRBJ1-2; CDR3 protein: CAWRALSTGTYGYTF; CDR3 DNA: TGTGCCTGGAGAGCTCTTTCGACAGGGACCTATGGCTACACCTTC
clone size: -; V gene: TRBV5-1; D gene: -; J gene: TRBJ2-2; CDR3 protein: CASSLDSPGELFF; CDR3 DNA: TGCGCCAGCAGCTTGGACAGTCCCGGGGAGCTGTTTTTT
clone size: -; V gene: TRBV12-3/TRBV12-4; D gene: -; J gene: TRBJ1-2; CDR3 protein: CASSLGPGYGYTF; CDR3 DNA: TGTGCCAGCAGTTTAGGACCAGGCTATGGCTACACCTTC
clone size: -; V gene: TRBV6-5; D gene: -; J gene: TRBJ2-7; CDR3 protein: CASSYSQSSPYEQYF; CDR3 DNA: TGTGCCAGCAGTTACTCACAGAGCTCCCCCTACGAGCAGTACTTC
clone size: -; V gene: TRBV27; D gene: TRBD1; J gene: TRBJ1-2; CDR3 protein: CASSLFGTELANYGYTF; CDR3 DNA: TGTGCCAGCAGTTTATTTGGGACAGAGTTAGCTAACTATGGCTACACCTTC
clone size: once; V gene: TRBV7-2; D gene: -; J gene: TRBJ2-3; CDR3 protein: CASSSQRDTQYF; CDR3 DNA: TGTGCCAGCAGCTCCCAGAGGGATACGCAGTATTTT
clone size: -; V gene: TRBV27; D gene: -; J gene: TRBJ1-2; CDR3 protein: CASSLSGGWAYGYTF; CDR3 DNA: TGTGCCAGCAGTTTATCGGGCGGGTGGGCCTATGGCTACACCTTC
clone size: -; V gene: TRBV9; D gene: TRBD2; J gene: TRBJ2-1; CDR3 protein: CASSRGLAGGQSYNEQFF; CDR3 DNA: TGTGCCAGCAGCCGGGGACTAGCGGGGGGGCAAAGCTACAATGAGCAGTTCTTC
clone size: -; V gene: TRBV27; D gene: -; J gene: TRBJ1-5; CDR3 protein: CASSLSRNQPQHF; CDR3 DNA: TGTGCCAGCAGTTTATCCCGTAATCAGCCCCAGCATTTT
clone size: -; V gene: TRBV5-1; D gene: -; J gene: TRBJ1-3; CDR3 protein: CASSLEATGNTIYF; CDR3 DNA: TGCGCCAGCAGCTTGGAAGCTACTGGAAACACCATATATTTT